This T cell receptor (beta chain) was identified in a study of OX40 agonist ivuxolimab in advanced cancers. Here immunoSEQ multiplex PCR was the method, and the copy in TCRdb shows in-frame clones only, minus some. This table has about 63,000 clones, 85% to 90% appearing once. This CDR3 has 12 amino acids. Germline V gene lookup returns CDR1 MGHDK and CDR2 SYGVNS. Trimming shortened V by 4 bases and J by 9 bases, and 10 bases separated the two germline ends. The chain has TRBV25-1 and TRBJ2-1; D is ambiguous. Here the sequenced sample was CD4+ or CD8+ T cells sorted from blood, taken in a trial of the OX40 agonist ivuxolimab. The receptor comes from an adult with an advanced solid tumor such as melanoma, head and neck, liver or kidney cancer. The CDR3 loop reads CASSVSSGEQFF. DNA for the CDR3: TGTGCCAGCAGTGTAAGCTCGGGTGAGCAGTTCTTC. The whole variable domain, filled in from reference TRBV25-1 and TRBJ2-1, reads EADIYQTPRYLVIGTGKKITLECSQTMGHDKMYWYQQDPGMELHLIHYSYGVNSTEKGDLSSESTVSRIRTEHFPLTLESARPSHTSQYLCASSVSSGEQFFGPGTRLTVL.